The 16 T cell receptor beta chains reported below all come from one sample, sequenced in a study of cytomegalovirus exposure and HLA in healthy donors. 13 Jbeta primers and 60 Vbeta primers were used for the PCR. Sequenced by immunoSEQ multiplex PCR; TCRdb stores in-frame clones only, minus some. The table has about 110,000 clones, about 68% seen once. The sequenced sample consisted of PBMCs. Every receptor here comes from a man in his thirties or forties in good health and CMV-seropositive.

This clone was seen a handful of times. The chain combines TRBV10-3 with TRBJ1-2; D remains ambiguous. With 2 bases removed from V and 7 bases from J, the gap between germline ends came to 8 bases. CDR1 is ENHRY, CDR2 SYGVKD, per germline. The CDR3 spans 12 residues. CDR3 region: CAISEPPGGYTF. In nucleotides, the CDR3 is TGTGCCATCAGTGAGCCCCCGGGTGGCTACACCTTC.

The sample holds a few counts of this clone. V usage is TRBV30 and J usage is TRBJ1-6; TRBD1 aligns across 7 bases. J gave up 5 bases and V 8 bases, and 6 bases lay outside the gene matches. This CDR3 contains 13 residues. In germline, CDR1 is GTSNPN, CDR2 SVGIG (reference sequence). The CDR3 DNA reads as TGTGCCACCCGGGACAGTAATAATTCACCCCTCCACTTT. Protein product: CATRDSNNSPLHF. The entire variable domain, with the rest obtained from reference TRBV30 and TRBJ1-6, is as follows: SQTIHQWPATLVQPVGSPLSLECTVEGTSNPNLYWYRQAAGRGLQLLFYSVGIGQISSEVPQNLSASRPQDRQFILSSKKLLLSDSGFYLCATRDSNNSPLHFGNGTRLTVT.

The V call is TRBV5-1, the J call TRBJ1-2; 10 bases align to TRBD1. After removal of 2 bases from V and 5 bases from J, the junction contained 6 bases not matched to a gene. Germline V gene lookup returns CDR1 SGHRS and CDR2 YFSETQ. CDR3 length: 15 residues. The CDR3 spells CASSLYGQGEYGYTF. Here the CDR3 DNA reads TGCGCCAGCAGCTTATACGGACAGGGGGAGTATGGCTACACCTTC.

V is TRBV11-2 and J is TRBJ2-3, with 8 positions matching TRBD1. The CDR3 spans 16 residues. Unmatched junction bases numbered 8, after V lost 5 bases and J lost 1 base. Per germline, CDR1 SGHAT and CDR2 FQNNGV. CDR3 in DNA: TGTGCCAGCAGCCCCTTTGGACAGGGAGGCACAGATACGCAGTATTTT. Its protein is CASSPFGQGGTDTQYF.

The J gene is TRBJ1-1, the V gene TRBV4-1; TRBD1 is a possible D gene (5 bases). The germline V gene has CDR1 MGHRA and CDR2 YSYEKL. This CDR3 region has 13 residues. Trimming pared 4 bases from V and 4 bases from J, leaving 10 bases between. The CDR3 loop is CASSRVRGTEAFF. The CDR3 bases are TGCGCCAGCAGCCGCGTAAGGGGCACTGAAGCTTTCTTT.

Here the CDR3 DNA reads TGTGCCAGCAGTTACGGGACTTACAATCAGCCCCAGCATTTT. It specifies CASSYGTYNQPQHF. The rearrangement joins TRBV6-5 to TRBJ1-5; perhaps TRBD1 as D (5 bases). With 2 bases removed from V and 3 bases from J, the gap between germline ends came to 8 bases. Per germline, CDR1 MNHEY and CDR2 SVGAGI. The CDR3 contains 14 residues.

The chain joins TRBV7-2 to TRBJ1-5; weak D call: TRBD1 (5 bases). The CDR3 sequence is 16 residues long. The germline V gene encodes CDR1 SGHTA and CDR2 FQGNSA. V was clipped by 4 bases and J by 0 bases, with 13 bases between them. Here the CDR3 reads CASSWGPIYSNQPQHF. CDR3 nucleotides: TGTGCCAGCAGCTGGGGCCCTATCTATAGCAATCAGCCCCAGCATTTT.

This clone has just a few counts. The chain combines TRBV4-1 with TRBJ2-4; TRBD1 agrees at 9 bases. Germline values: CDR1 MGHRA, CDR2 YSYEKL. V dropped 0 bases and J dropped 2; count of bases not matched to a gene: 11. The CDR3 runs to 19 residues. DNA of the CDR3: TGCGCCAGCAGCCAAGAGGGGACAGGGACGGTTTCATCCAAAAACATTCAGTACTTC. Encoded protein: CASSQEGTGTVSSKNIQYF.

This clone was seen a handful of times. The chain recombines TRBV10-3 with TRBJ2-6; D is possibly TRBD1 (5 bases). The CDR3 totals 15 residues. Trimming stripped 4 bases from V and 1 base from J, with 8 bases between. Germline assignment: CDR1 ENHRY and CDR2 SYGVKD. Written as DNA, the CDR3 is TGTGCCATCAGTGGACAGCTGTCTGGGGCCAACGTCCTGACTTTC. Its protein is CAISGQLSGANVLTF.

The chain couples TRBV5-1 to TRBJ2-7, with D possibly TRBD1 on 6 matching bases. The CDR3 extends over 13 amino acids. The germline CDR1 and CDR2 sequences are SGHRS and YFSETQ. The V end was cut by 1 base, the J end by 5 bases, with 10 bases between. CDR3 residues: CASSLPGADEQYF. The CDR3 DNA reads TGCGCCAGCAGCTTGCCAGGGGCCGACGAGCAGTACTTC.

This chain links TRBV7-9 with TRBJ1-1; D is uncertain. Germline V gene sequence: CDR1 SEHNR, CDR2 FQNEAQ (reference sequence). Deletions cut 7 bases from V and 11 bases from J, with 11 bases between. The CDR3 length is 10 residues. The CDR3 nucleotides read TGTGCCAGCACCTCGTCAGTGGCTTTCTTT. This translates into CASTSSVAFF.

The chain joins TRBV6-5 to TRBJ1-1; no clear D. CDR3 size: 16 residues. V was shortened by 2 bases and J by 1 base, with 14 bases between the two germline ends. Germline V gene lookup returns CDR1 MNHEY and CDR2 SVGAGI. CDR3 amino acids: CASSYTLVTGNTEAFF. CDR3 nucleotide sequence: TGTGCCAGCAGTTACACCCTAGTGACGGGGAACACTGAAGCTTTCTTT.

V is TRBV4-2 and J is TRBJ2-2; D is possibly TRBD1 (5 bases). This CDR3 contains 16 residues. Germline CDR1 LGHNA, CDR2 YNFKEQ. The V and J ends lost 0 bases and 4 bases respectively, with 12 bases between them. CDR3 protein: CASSQEPDTGTGELFF. The CDR3 coding sequence is TGTGCCAGCAGCCAAGAACCCGACACAGGCACCGGGGAGCTGTTTTTT.

The chain employs TRBV6-5 and TRBJ1-1; possibly TRBD1 for D (5 bases). Looked up from germline, CDR1 is MNHEY and CDR2 is SVGAGI. This CDR3 is built from 13 residues. Trimming cost V 7 bases and J 0 bases, with 9 bases left between them. The CDR3 DNA reads as TGTGCCAGCAAGGGGAGGCTGAACACTGAAGCTTTCTTT. Amino acids: CASKGRLNTEAFF.

This chain connects TRBV7-6 to TRBJ2-1, with 7 bases that match TRBD1. Trimming removed 2 bases from V and 2 bases from J; junction bases left unmatched: 6. The CDR3 loop spans 16 amino acids. Per the germline V gene, CDR1 is SGHVS and CDR2 is FNYEAQ. The CDR3 loop reads CASSLRPQGAYNEQFF. The CDR3 DNA reads as TGTGCCAGCAGCTTAAGGCCCCAGGGGGCCTACAATGAGCAGTTCTTC.

This clone has only a few counts. This chain uses TRBV11-3 with TRBJ2-7, with D unresolved. From germline, CDR1 is SGHNT and CDR2 YENEEA. The germline V and J ends were trimmed by 5 bases and 1 base, with 12 bases remaining between them. The CDR3 consists of 14 residues. CDR3 in amino acids: CASSPQSGSYEQYF. The CDR3 nucleotides read TGTGCCAGCAGCCCCCAATCAGGATCCTACGAGCAGTACTTC.